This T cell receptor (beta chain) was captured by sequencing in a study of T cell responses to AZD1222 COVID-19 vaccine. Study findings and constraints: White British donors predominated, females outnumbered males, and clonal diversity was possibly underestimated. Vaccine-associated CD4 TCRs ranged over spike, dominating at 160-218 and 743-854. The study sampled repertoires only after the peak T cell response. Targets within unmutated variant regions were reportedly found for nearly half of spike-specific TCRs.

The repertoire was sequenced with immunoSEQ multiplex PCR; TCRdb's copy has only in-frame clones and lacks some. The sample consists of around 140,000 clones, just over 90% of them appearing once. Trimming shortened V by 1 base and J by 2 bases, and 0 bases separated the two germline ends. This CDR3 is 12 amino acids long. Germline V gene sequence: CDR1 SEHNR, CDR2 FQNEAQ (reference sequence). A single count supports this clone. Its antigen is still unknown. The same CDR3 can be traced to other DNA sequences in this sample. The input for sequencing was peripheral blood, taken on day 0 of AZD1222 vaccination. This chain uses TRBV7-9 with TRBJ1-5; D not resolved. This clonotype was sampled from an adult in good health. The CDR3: CASSLGNQPQHF. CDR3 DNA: TGTGCCAGCAGCTTAGGCAATCAGCCCCAGCATTTT.